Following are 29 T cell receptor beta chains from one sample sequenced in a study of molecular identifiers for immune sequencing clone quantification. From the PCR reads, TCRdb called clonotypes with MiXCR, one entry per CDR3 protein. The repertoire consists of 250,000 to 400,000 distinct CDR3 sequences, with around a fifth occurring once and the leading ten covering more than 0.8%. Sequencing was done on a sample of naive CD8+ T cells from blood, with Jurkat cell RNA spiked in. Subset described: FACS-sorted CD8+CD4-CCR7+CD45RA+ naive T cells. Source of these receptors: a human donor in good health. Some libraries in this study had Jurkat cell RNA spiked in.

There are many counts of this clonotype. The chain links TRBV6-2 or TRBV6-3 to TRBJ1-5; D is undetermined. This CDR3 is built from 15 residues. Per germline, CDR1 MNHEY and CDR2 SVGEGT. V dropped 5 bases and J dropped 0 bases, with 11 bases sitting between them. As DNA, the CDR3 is TGTGCCAGCAGTACCGGGATGTATAGCAATCAGCCCCAGCATTTT. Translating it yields CASSTGMYSNQPQHF.

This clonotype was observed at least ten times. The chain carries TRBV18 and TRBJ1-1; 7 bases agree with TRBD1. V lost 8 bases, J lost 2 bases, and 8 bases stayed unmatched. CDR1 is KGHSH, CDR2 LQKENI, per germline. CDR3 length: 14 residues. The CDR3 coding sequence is TGTGCCAGCGCCGAACAGGGGTTTAACACTGAAGCTTTCTTT. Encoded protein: CASAEQGFNTEAFF.

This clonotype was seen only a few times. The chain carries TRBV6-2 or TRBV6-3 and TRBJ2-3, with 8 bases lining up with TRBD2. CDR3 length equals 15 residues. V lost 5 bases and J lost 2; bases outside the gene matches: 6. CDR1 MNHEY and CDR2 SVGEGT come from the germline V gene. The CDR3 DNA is TGTGCCAGCAGTGTACTAGCGGAGACCACAGATACGCAGTATTTT. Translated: CASSVLAETTDTQYF.

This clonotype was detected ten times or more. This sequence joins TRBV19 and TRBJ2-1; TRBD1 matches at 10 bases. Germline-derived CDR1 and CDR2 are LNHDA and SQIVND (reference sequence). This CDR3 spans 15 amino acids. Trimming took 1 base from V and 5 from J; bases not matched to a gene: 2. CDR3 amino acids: CASSIGDRGNNEQFF. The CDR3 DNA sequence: TGTGCCAGTAGTATAGGGGACAGGGGAAACAATGAGCAGTTCTTC.

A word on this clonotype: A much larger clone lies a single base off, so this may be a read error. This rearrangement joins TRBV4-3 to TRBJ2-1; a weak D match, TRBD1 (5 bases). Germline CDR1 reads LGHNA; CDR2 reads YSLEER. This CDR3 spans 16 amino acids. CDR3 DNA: TGCGCCGGCAGCCAAGGAAGGTACAGGTCCTACAATGAGCAGTTCTTC. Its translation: CAGSQGRYRSYNEQFF.

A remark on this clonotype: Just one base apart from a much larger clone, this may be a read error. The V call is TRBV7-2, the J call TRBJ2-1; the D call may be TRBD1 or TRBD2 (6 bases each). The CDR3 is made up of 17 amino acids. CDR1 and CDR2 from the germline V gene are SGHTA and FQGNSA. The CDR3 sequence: CAGSLVSGAPGYNEQFF. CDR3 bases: TGTGCCGGCAGCTTAGTGTCGGGGGCGCCAGGGTACAATGAGCAGTTCTTC. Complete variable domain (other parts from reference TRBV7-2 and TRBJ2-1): GAGVSQSPSNKVTEKGKDVELRCDPISGHTALYWYRQSLGQGLEFLIYFQGNSAPDKSGLPSDRFSAERTGGSVSTLTIQRTQQEDSAVYLCAGSLVSGAPGYNEQFFGPGTRLTVL.

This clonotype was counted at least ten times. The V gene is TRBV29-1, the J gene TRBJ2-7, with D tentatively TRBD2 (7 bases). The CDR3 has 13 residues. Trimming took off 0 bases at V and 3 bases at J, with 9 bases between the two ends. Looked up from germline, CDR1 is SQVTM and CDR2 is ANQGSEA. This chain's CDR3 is CSVEEGGDYEQYF. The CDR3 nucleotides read TGCAGCGTTGAAGAAGGGGGGGACTACGAGCAGTACTTC.

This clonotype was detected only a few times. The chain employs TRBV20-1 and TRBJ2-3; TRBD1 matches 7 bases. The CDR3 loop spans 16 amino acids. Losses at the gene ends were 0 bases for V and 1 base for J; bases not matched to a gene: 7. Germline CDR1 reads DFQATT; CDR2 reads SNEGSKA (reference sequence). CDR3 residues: CSARDLGTARTDTQYF. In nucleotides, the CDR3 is TGCAGTGCTAGAGATTTGGGGACAGCACGCACAGATACGCAGTATTTT.

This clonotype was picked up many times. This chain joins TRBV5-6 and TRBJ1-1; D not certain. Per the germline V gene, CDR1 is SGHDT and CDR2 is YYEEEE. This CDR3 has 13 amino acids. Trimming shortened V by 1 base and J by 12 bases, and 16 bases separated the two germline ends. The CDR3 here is CASSLSEARPSFF. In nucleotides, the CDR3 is TGTGCCAGCAGCTTGTCGGAGGCCCGTCCGTCTTTCTTT.

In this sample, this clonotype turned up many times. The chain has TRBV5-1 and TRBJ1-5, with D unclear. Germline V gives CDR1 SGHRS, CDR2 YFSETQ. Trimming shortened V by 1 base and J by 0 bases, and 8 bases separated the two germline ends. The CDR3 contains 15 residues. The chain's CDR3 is CASSLYGNSNQPQHF. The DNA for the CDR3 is TGCGCCAGCAGCTTGTACGGCAATAGCAATCAGCCCCAGCATTTT. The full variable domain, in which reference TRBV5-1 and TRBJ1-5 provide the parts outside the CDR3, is KAGVTQTPRYLIKTRGQQVTLSCSPISGHRSVSWYQQTPGQGLQFLFEYFSETQRNKGNFPGRFSGRQFSNSRSEMNVSTLELGDSALYLCASSLYGNSNQPQHFGDGTRLSIL.

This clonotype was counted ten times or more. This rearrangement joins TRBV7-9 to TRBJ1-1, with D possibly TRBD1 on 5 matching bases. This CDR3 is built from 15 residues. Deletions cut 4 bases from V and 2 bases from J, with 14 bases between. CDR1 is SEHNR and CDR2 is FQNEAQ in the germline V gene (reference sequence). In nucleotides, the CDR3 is TGTGCCAGCAGCTCGCTGGGGGAGTTCAACACTGAAGCTTTCTTT. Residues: CASSSLGEFNTEAFF.

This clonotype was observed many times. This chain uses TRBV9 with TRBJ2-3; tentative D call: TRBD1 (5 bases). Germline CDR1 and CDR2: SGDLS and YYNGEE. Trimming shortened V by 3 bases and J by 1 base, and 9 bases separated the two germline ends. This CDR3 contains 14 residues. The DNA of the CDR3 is TGTGCCAGCAGCGACAGGTATGGCACAGATACGCAGTATTTT. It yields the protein CASSDRYGTDTQYF. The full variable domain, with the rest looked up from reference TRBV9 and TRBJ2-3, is DSGVTQTPKHLITATGQRVTLRCSPRSGDLSVYWYQQSLDQGLQFLIQYYNGEERAKGNILERFSAQQFPDLHSELNLSSLELGDSALYFCASSDRYGTDTQYFGPGTRLTVL.

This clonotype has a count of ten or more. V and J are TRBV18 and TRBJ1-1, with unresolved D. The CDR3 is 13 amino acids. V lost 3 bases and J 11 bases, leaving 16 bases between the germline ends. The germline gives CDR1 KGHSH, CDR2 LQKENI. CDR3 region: CASSPDALGWAFF. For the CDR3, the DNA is TGTGCCAGCTCACCCGACGCCCTAGGTTGGGCTTTCTTT.

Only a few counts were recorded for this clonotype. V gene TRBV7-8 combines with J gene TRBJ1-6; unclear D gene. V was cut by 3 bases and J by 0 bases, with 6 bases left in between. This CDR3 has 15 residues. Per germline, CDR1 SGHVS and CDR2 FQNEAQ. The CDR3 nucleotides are TGTGCCAGCAGCTTGTCGGACTCCTATAATTCACCCCTCCACTTT. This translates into CASSLSDSYNSPLHF.

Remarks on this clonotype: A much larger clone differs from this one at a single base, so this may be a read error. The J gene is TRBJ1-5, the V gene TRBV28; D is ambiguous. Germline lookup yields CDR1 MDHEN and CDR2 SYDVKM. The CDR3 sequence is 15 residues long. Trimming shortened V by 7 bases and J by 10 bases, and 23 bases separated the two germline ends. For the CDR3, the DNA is TGTGCCAGCAACCCGACTGAAACTAACATCGGCCCCCAGCATTTT. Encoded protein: CASNPTETNIGPQHF.

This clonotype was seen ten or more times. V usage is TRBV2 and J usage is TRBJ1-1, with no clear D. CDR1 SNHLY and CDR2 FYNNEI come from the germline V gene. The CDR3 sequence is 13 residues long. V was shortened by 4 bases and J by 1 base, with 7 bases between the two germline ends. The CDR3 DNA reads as TGTGCCAGCAGTGGATACCAGAACACTGAAGCTTTCTTT. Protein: CASSGYQNTEAFF.

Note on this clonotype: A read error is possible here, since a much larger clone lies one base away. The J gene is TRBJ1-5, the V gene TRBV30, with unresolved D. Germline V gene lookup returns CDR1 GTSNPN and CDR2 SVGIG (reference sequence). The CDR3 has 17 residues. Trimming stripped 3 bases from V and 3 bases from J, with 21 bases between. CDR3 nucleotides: TGTGCCTGGAGCGATCAATTCGGAATTCTAAACAATCAGCCCCAGCATTTT. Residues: CAWSDQFGILNNQPQHF.

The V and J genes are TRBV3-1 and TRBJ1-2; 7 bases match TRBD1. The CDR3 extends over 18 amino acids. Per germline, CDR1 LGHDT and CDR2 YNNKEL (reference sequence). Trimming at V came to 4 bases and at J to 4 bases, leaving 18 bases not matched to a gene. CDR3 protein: CASSPPRRDRDLRYGYTF. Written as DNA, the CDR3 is TGTGCCAGCAGCCCCCCCCGGCGCGACAGGGATTTGCGCTATGGCTACACCTTC.

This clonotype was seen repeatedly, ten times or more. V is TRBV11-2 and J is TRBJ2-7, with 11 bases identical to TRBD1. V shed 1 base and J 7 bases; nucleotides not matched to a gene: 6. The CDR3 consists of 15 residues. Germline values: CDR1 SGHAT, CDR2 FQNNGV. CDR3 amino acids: CASSLVGQGVKEQYF. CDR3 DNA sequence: TGTGCCAGCAGCTTAGTGGGACAGGGGGTGAAGGAGCAGTACTTC.

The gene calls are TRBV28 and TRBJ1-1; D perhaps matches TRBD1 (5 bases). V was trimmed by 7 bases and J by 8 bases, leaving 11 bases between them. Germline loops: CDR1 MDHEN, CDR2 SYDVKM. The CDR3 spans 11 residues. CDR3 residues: CASTGGGEAFF. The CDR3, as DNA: TGTGCCAGCACCGGCGGGGGAGAAGCTTTCTTT.

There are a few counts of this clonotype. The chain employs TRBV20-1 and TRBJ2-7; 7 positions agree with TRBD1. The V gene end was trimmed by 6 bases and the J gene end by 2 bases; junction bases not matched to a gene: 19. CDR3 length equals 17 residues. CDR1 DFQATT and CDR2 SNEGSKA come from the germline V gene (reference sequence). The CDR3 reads CSASGTVNVPPPYEQYF. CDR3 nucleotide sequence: TGCAGTGCCTCCGGGACAGTAAACGTTCCCCCCCCCTACGAGCAGTACTTC.

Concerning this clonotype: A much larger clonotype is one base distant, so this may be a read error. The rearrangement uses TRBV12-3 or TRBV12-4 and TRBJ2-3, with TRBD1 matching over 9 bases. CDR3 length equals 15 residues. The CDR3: CAGRGQGLYTDTQYF. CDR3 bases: TGTGCCGGCAGGGGACAGGGCTTGTACACAGATACGCAGTATTTT.

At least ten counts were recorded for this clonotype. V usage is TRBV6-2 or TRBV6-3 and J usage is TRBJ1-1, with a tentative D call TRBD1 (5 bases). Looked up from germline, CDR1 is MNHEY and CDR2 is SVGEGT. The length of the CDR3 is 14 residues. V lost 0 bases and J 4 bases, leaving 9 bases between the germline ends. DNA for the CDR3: TGTGCCAGCAGTTACTCGGACACTTTCACTGAAGCTTTCTTT. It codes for CASSYSDTFTEAFF.

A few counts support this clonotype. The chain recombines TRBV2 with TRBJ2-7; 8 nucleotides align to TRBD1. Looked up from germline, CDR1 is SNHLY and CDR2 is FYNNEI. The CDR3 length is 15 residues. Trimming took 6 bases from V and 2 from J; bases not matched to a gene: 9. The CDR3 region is CASSVGQGYPYEQYF. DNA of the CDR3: TGTGCCAGCAGCGTAGGACAGGGCTACCCCTACGAGCAGTACTTC.

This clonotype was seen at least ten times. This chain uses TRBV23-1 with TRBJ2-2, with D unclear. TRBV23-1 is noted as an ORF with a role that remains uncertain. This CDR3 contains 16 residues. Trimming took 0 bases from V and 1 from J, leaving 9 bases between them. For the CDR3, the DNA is TGCGCCAGCAGTCAATCGGAAGTTAAGAACACCGGGGAGCTGTTTTTT. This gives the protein CASSQSEVKNTGELFF.

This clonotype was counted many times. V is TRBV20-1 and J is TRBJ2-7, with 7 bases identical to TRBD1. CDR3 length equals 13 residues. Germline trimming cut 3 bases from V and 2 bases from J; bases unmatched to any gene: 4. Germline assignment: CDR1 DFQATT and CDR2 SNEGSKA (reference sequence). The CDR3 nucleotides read TGCAGTGCTAGCGACAGGGAAACCTACGAGCAGTACTTC. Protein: CSASDRETYEQYF.

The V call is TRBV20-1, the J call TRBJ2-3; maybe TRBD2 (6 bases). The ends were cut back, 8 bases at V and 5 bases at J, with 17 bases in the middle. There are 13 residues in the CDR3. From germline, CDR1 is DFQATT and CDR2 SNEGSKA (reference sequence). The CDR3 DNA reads TGCAGTTCCTTCCCGCGGGGCAGAGATACGCAGTATTTT. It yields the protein CSSFPRGRDTQYF.

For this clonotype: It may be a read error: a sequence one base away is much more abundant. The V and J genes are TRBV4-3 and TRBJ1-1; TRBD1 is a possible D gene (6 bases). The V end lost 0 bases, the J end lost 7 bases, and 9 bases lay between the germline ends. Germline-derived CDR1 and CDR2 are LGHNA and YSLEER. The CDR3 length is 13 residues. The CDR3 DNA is TGCGCCAGCAGCCAAGATAGGGGGGGTGAAGCTTTCTTT. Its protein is CASSQDRGGEAFF.

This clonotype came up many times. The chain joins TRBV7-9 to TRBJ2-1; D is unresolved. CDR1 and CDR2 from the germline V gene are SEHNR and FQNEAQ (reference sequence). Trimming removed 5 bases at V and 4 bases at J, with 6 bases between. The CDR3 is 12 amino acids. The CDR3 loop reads CASSADYNEQFF. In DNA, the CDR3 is TGTGCCAGCAGCGCAGATTACAATGAGCAGTTCTTC.